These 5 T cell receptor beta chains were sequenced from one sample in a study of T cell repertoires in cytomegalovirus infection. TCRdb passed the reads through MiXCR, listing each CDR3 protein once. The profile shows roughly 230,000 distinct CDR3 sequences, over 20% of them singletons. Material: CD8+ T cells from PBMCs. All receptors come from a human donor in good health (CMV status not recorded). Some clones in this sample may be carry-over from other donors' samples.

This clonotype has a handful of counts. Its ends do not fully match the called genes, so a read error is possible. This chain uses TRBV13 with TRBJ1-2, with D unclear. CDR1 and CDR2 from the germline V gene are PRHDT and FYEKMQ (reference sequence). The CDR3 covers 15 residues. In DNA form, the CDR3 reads TGTGCCAGCAGTTTAGATATAATCGGGAGCTATGGCTACACCTTC. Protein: CASSLDIIGSYGYTF.

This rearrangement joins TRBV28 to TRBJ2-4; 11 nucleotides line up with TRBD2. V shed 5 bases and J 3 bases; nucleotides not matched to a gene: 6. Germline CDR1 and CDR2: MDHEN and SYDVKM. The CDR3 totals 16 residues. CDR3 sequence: CASSNGLAGVKNIQYF. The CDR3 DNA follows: TGTGCCAGCAGTAACGGACTAGCGGGCGTCAAAAACATTCAGTACTTC. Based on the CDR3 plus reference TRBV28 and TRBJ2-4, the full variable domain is DVKVTQSSRYLVKRTGEKVFLECVQDMDHENMFWYRQDPGLGLRLIYFSYDVKMKEKGDIPEGYSVSREKKERFSLILESASTNQTSMYLCASSNGLAGVKNIQYFGAGTRLSVL.

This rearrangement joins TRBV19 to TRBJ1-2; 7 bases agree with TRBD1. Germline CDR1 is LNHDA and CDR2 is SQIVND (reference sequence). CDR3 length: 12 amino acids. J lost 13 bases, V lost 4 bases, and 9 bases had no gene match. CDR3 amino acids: CASSRGTDGATF. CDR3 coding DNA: TGTGCCAGTAGTAGAGGGACAGATGGTGCCACCTTC.

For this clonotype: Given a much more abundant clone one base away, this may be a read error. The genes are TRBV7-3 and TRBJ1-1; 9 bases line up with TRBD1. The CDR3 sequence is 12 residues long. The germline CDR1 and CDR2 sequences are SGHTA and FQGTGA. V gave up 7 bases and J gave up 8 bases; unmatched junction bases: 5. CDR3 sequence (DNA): TGTGCCAGCAACTATGGACAGGGGGAAGCTTTCTTT. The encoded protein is CASNYGQGEAFF.

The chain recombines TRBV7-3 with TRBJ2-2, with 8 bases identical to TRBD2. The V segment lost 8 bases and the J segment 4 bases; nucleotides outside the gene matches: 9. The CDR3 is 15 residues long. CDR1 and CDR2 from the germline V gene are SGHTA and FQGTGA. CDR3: CASLPPAGGTGELFF. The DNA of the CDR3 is TGTGCCAGCCTCCCCCCCGCGGGGGGCACCGGGGAGCTGTTTTTT.